The subject of this entry is one T cell receptor (beta chain). Its antigen remains unidentified. Germline loops: CDR1 SGHRS, CDR2 YFSETQ. The CDR3 loop spans 15 amino acids. V lost 0 bases and J lost 5, with 14 bases in between. The data are from a study of cytomegalovirus exposure and HLA in healthy donors. Overall study results and limits: Trimming of TCR beta V- and J-genes showed a link, identified in a later analysis, to a missense DCLRE1C variant. Some V segments could not be told apart, so they were left out, TRBV6-2 and TRBV6-3 among them. A further, later analysis showed that HLA-associated TCR beta chains (compared with equally common others) were more clonally expanded.

13 Jbeta primers and 60 Vbeta primers were used for the PCR. Produced via immunoSEQ multiplex PCR; TCRdb's table is partial and in-frame only. This sample yields 90,000 to 150,000 clones, of which over 65% are seen a single time; 2.7% belongs to the top ten. The rearrangement joins TRBV5-1 to TRBJ2-5, with D tentatively TRBD1 (6 bases). The sequencing sample was made of PBMCs. The source is a female donor in good health and CMV-seronegative. CDR3 residues: CASSLAGVGAETQYF. The CDR3 DNA is TGCGCCAGCAGCTTGGCAGGGGTCGGGGCGGAGACCCAGTACTTC.